Each of the 21 T cell receptor beta chains below was sequenced from the same sample in a study of tumor and adjacent non-tumor tissue in lung cancer. This sample's RNA came from whole unsorted tissue. The normal lung tissue was taken more than 3 cm from the tumor edge. TCRbeta libraries were built with three rounds of nested PCR, modified from ARM-PCR. Via MiXCR, TCRdb re-called the multiplex PCR reads, giving one row per CDR3 protein. The sample lists 60,000 to 80,000 distinct CDR3 sequences; roughly 70% were seen once. Source material: distant non-tumor lung tissue. The receptors were gathered from a woman aged 50 to 60 with non-small cell lung cancer.

This clonotype was counted a few times. The chain employs TRBV11-1 and TRBJ1-1; D ambiguous. Germline V gene data show CDR1 as SGHAT and CDR2 as FQDESV (reference sequence). Between the trimmed V and J ends, which lost 8 bases and 4 bases, there was a span of 17 bases. This CDR3 is built from 14 residues. CDR3 DNA: TGTGCCAGCGGCATGAAGGAGTTGAGCACTGAAGCTTTCTTT. Protein product: CASGMKELSTEAFF.

A remark on this clonotype: This may be a read error: a much more frequent sequence differs by one nucleotide. The chain combines TRBV10-3 with TRBJ2-3, with D possibly being TRBD2 (6 bases). The CDR3 loop spans 16 amino acids. Germline V CDR1 and CDR2: ENHRY, SYGVKD. CDR3 protein: CAVSVGGVDRTDTRYF. The CDR3 nucleotides are TGTGCCGTAAGCGTAGGAGGGGTGGATCGCACAGATACGCGGTATTTT.

Regarding this clonotype: The final CDR3 position lacks the conserved phenylalanine or tryptophan, pointing to a likely read error. The chain uses TRBV20-1 and TRBJ1-1, with 7 bases lining up with TRBD1. The CDR3 is 17 amino acids. CDR1 and CDR2 (germline): DFQATT, SNEGSKA (reference sequence). The V and J ends lost 3 bases and 7 bases, in that order; junction bases with no gene match: 20. CDR3 nucleotides: TGCAGTGCTAGGGAGAGGATATCGGGACAGAGAGAACATGAAGCTTTCGTT. Its protein is CSARERISGQREHEAFV.

A remark on this clonotype: A read error may explain this, as a much larger clone is one base away. The chain carries TRBV10-3 and TRBJ1-3, with 8 bases that match TRBD1. Looked up from germline, CDR1 is ENHRY and CDR2 is SYGVKD. CDR3 size: 12 residues. CDR3 sequence reads: CVTTGDSNTIYF. CDR3 coding DNA: TGTGTCACGACAGGGGACAGCAACACCATATATTTT.

The CDR3 region has the DNA TGTGCCAGCAGTTTAACGGGGGACTACTATGGCTACACCTTC. It is translated as CASSLTGDYYGYTF. V is TRBV28 and J is TRBJ1-2; the D gene is possibly TRBD1 (5 bases). CDR1 is MDHEN and CDR2 is SYDVKM in the germline V gene. Trimming removed 2 bases from V and 3 bases from J, with 10 bases in between. CDR3 length equals 14 residues.

This clonotype was seen many times. This chain joins TRBV12-5 and TRBJ2-5; D remains ambiguous. This CDR3 contains 12 residues. CDR1 LGHNT and CDR2 FRNRAP come from the germline V gene. V lost 5 bases to trimming and J lost 4 bases, with 8 bases between them. The CDR3 DNA is TGTGCTAGTGGTCCTGGGGTAGAGACCCAGTACTTC. Translating it yields CASGPGVETQYF.

This clonotype was seen more than once but under ten times. A much larger clonotype is one base distant, so this may be a read error. The chain combines TRBV28 with TRBJ1-1; D gene unclear. The CDR3 runs to 14 residues. Germline values: CDR1 MDHEN, CDR2 SYDVKM. CDR3 DNA: TGTGCCAGCAGTCGGAGTCGAATATCCACTGAAGTTTTCTTT. Its translation: CASSRSRISTEVFF.

In regard to this clonotype: A much larger clone is a single base away; this may be a read error. The chain links TRBV6-2 or TRBV6-3 to TRBJ1-2; a possible D gene is TRBD1 (5 bases). The CDR3 has 14 residues. V lost 2 bases, J lost 2 bases, and 9 bases lay in between. CDR1 and CDR2 from the germline V gene are MNHEY and SVGEGT. CDR3 DNA sequence: TGTGCCAGCAGTTACACGGCAGGGAACTATGGCTACACCTTC. Protein sequence: CASSYTAGNYGYTF.

The table lists this clonotype with many counts. The chain links TRBV20-1 to TRBJ2-7; 9 bases map to TRBD1. Trimming removed 0 bases from V and 2 bases from J; junction bases left unmatched: 5. The CDR3 extends over 15 amino acids. Germline V gene lookup returns CDR1 DFQATT and CDR2 SNEGSKA (reference sequence). CDR3 nucleotides: TGCAGTGCTAGAGACGGGGACAGGGTAACCTACGAGCAGTACTTC. Translating it yields CSARDGDRVTYEQYF.

This clonotype was detected ten times or more. V usage is TRBV29-1 and J usage is TRBJ2-1; TRBD2 matches 7 bases. Germline lookup yields CDR1 SQVTM and CDR2 ANQGSEA. V lost 1 base, J lost 6 bases, and 9 bases stayed unmatched. CDR3 length: 15 amino acids. CDR3 amino acids: CSVEGGGSRLNEQFF. In nucleotides, the CDR3 is TGCAGCGTTGAAGGGGGCGGGAGTCGGCTCAATGAGCAGTTCTTC.

Note on this clonotype: A read error is possible here, since a much larger clone lies one base away. The rearrangement links TRBV20-1 to TRBJ1-5; 8 bases match TRBD1. This CDR3 region has 13 residues. CDR1 DFQATT and CDR2 SNEGSKA come from the germline V gene (reference sequence). The CDR3 DNA is TGCAGAGCTAGAGCGGACAGGGATCAGCCCCAGCATTTT. Its translation is CRARADRDQPQHF.

The table lists this clonotype with many counts. This rearrangement joins TRBV4-3 to TRBJ1-5; 9 nucleotides match TRBD1. V gave up 0 bases and J gave up 6 bases; unmatched junction bases: 12. The CDR3 is 18 amino acids. The germline V gene encodes CDR1 LGHNA and CDR2 YSLEER. Here the CDR3 reads CASSQDAPGTGFVQPQHF. CDR3 coding DNA: TGCGCCAGCAGCCAAGATGCACCCGGGACAGGGTTTGTTCAGCCCCAGCATTTT.

V usage is TRBV6-5 and J usage is TRBJ2-5, with 7 bases identical to TRBD1. Losses at the gene ends were 6 bases for V and 5 bases for J; bases not matched to a gene: 6. The CDR3 consists of 13 residues. Germline V gene lookup returns CDR1 MNHEY and CDR2 SVGAGI. CDR3 sequence reads: CASRSTGVETQYF. In DNA form, the CDR3 reads TGTGCCAGCAGATCCACAGGGGTGGAGACCCAGTACTTC.

To note about this clonotype: This could be a read error, since a much larger clone is one nucleotide away. The chain joins TRBV6-2 or TRBV6-3 to TRBJ1-5; D remains ambiguous. This CDR3 is built from 14 residues. V was pared by 0 bases and J by 8 bases, with 11 bases between. From germline, CDR1 is MNHEY and CDR2 SVGEGT. CDR3 sequence reads: CASSYSIMNEPQHF. Written as DNA, the CDR3 is TGTGCCAGCAGTTACTCGATTATGAATGAGCCCCAGCATTTT.

This clonotype was picked up many times. The chain is built from TRBV11-2 and TRBJ2-7, with no clear D. This CDR3 is 15 amino acids long. V was shortened by 1 base and J by 0 bases, with 10 bases between the two germline ends. Germline V gene lookup returns CDR1 SGHAT and CDR2 FQNNGV. The CDR3 region has the DNA TGTGCCAGCAGCTTAGGGGGAACTGGCTCCTACGAGCAGTACTTC. It is translated as CASSLGGTGSYEQYF.

This clonotype appeared many times. The V and J genes are TRBV20-1 and TRBJ2-1, with 11 nucleotides matching TRBD2. V lost 6 bases, J lost 4 bases, and 5 bases stayed unmatched. Germline CDR1 DFQATT, CDR2 SNEGSKA (reference sequence). The CDR3 is made up of 14 amino acids. CDR3 residues: CSADLAGGYNEQFF. The CDR3 DNA reads as TGCAGTGCAGATCTAGCGGGAGGTTACAATGAGCAGTTCTTC.

This clonotype came up once. The junction departs from the called germline gene at one end, perhaps through a read error. The genes are TRBV11-1 and TRBJ2-3, with 7 bases identical to TRBD1. Germline CDR1 reads SGHAT; CDR2 reads FQDESV (reference sequence). The CDR3 length is 14 residues. The CDR3 here is CASSLTNGTDTHYF. CDR3 bases: TGTGCCAGCAGCTTAACGAACGGGACAGATACGCATTATTTT. Complete variable domain (other parts from reference TRBV11-1 and TRBJ2-3): EAEVAQSPRYKITEKSQAVAFWCDPISGHATLYWYRQILGQGPELLVQFQDESVVDDSQLPKDRFSAERLKGVDSTLKIQPAELGDSAMYLCASSLTNGTDTHYFGPGTRLTVL.

In regard to this clonotype: At one of its ends the junction is not consistent with the germline gene, which may arise from a read error. The chain is built from TRBV11-1 and TRBJ2-3, with a weak D call TRBD2 (6 bases). The V gene's germline CDR1 is SGHAT and CDR2 FQDESV (reference sequence). CDR3 size: 15 residues. The CDR3 region has the DNA TGTACCGGCAGCTTGGGGAGTTCGGGGGTGAATACGGAGTATTTT. Translation gives CTGSLGSSGVNTEYF.

This chain uses TRBV20-1 with TRBJ2-7; D is unresolved. V lost 0 bases, J lost 4 bases, and 7 bases lay in between. The CDR3 loop spans 12 amino acids. From germline, CDR1 is DFQATT and CDR2 SNEGSKA (reference sequence). The chain's CDR3 is CSARDQQYEQYF. The CDR3 DNA follows: TGCAGTGCTAGAGACCAACAGTACGAGCAGTACTTC.

Only one count was recorded for this clonotype. A much larger clone differs from this one at a single base, so this may be a read error. The chain is built from TRBV10-3 and TRBJ1-5; perhaps TRBD1 as D (5 bases). Germline V CDR1 and CDR2: ENHRY, SYGVKD. The CDR3 totals 13 residues. The CDR3 protein is CATAEGIGQPQRF. Here the CDR3 DNA reads TGTGCCACGGCTGAGGGGATTGGTCAGCCCCAGCGTTTT.

Note on this clonotype: This clone may be a read error of a much larger clone one base away. The chain is built from TRBV5-4 and TRBJ1-1; D perhaps matches TRBD1 (6 bases). Germline V gives CDR1 SGHNT, CDR2 YYREEE (reference sequence). The CDR3 spans 17 residues. CDR3 protein: CASSAKARQAINTEALF. CDR3 DNA: TGTGCCAGCAGCGCAAAAGCCCGACAGGCAATCAACACTGAAGCTCTCTTT.